The next 12 T cell receptor beta chains were all read from a single sample in a study of tumor-infiltrating lymphocytes in oesophageal squamous cell carcinoma. TCRdb redid the calling of the PCR reads with MiXCR, one entry per CDR3 protein. The table records approximately 20,000 distinct CDR3 sequences, approximately 39% of them present only once. The sequenced sample consisted of esophageal tumor tissue. These receptors were collected from a male donor with esophageal squamous cell carcinoma.

This clonotype has a count of ten or more. The rearrangement links TRBV28 to TRBJ1-1, with TRBD1 identical over 12 bases. V gave up 2 bases and J gave up 4 bases; unmatched junction bases: 8. The CDR3 sequence is 17 residues long. The germline V gene encodes CDR1 MDHEN and CDR2 SYDVKM. This CDR3 reads CASSLGGQGAAITEAFF. The CDR3 region has the DNA TGTGCCAGCAGTTTAGGGGGACAGGGGGCGGCCATCACTGAAGCTTTCTTT.

This clonotype appeared many times. The CDR3 bases are TGTGCCAGCAGTTCCCCATCTGGGACTAGCGGGGGGGTCACCGGGGAGCTGTTTTTT. This sequence encodes CASSSPSGTSGGVTGELFF. The chain employs TRBV28 and TRBJ2-2; 16 bases line up with TRBD2. J gave up 4 bases and V 4 bases, and 9 bases lay outside the gene matches. The CDR3 contains 19 residues. Germline V CDR1 and CDR2: MDHEN, SYDVKM.

This clonotype qualifies as medium-sized (0.01 to 0.1%). The chain recombines TRBV7-2 with TRBJ2-7, with 7 bases lining up with TRBD1. The germline V gene encodes CDR1 SGHTA and CDR2 FQGNSA. With 5 bases clipped from V and 0 bases from J, the junction kept 4 bases outside the gene matches. This CDR3 contains 14 residues. The CDR3 nucleotides read TGTGCCAGCAGCCGGGACAGCCTCTCCTACGAGCAGTACTTC. Protein sequence: CASSRDSLSYEQYF.

This clonotype was detected many times. The chain combines TRBV5-1 with TRBJ2-5, with 11 bases fitting TRBD2. The CDR3 sequence is 15 residues long. J was trimmed by 5 bases and V by 4 bases; bases with no gene match: 7. Germline-derived CDR1 and CDR2 are SGHRS and YFSETQ. CDR3 amino acids: CASSGLAGGLETQYF. CDR3 coding DNA: TGCGCCAGCAGCGGATTAGCGGGAGGGTTGGAGACCCAGTACTTC.

In its sample, this clonotype ranks as medium-sized. The CDR3 DNA reads TGTGCCAGCACAAACAGACAGGGAGTATTGGGTGAGCAGTTCTTC. This translates into CASTNRQGVLGEQFF. The chain employs TRBV7-9 and TRBJ2-1; 7 nucleotides match TRBD1. Per germline, CDR1 SEHNR and CDR2 FQNEAQ (reference sequence). V dropped 7 bases and J dropped 9; count of bases not matched to a gene: 15. This CDR3 spans 15 amino acids.

The chain carries TRBV7-3 and TRBJ2-3, with a weak D call TRBD2 (7 bases). TRBJ2-5 explains the end of the DNA better; the J call may be wrong. The CDR3 is 14 amino acids. CDR1 is SGHTA, CDR2 FQGTGA, per germline. CDR3 region: CASSLGGGRETQYF. DNA for the CDR3: TGTGCCAGCAGCTTAGGCGGGGGCAGAGAGACCCAGTACTTC.

About this clonotype: The conserved final phenylalanine or tryptophan is absent from the CDR3, which likely points to a read error. The DNA is omitted, as the CDR3 cannot be located on it reliably, and the CDR3 follows TCRdb's listing. The rearrangement joins TRBV7-6 to TRBJ2-3; the D call in the table, TRBD1, was not verified against the DNA. Germline loops: CDR1 SGHVS, CDR2 FNYEAQ. The length of the CDR3 is 17 amino acids, counting both ends. The CDR3 reads CASSSTTGAQETQYFGP.

This clonotype has only a few counts. The DNA is left out, because the CDR3 cannot be placed on it with certainty; the CDR3 is given as TCRdb lists it. The V and J genes are TRBV27 and TRBJ2-6. Per germline, CDR1 MNHEY and CDR2 SMNVEV (reference sequence). The CDR3 adds up to 15 amino acids, both ends counted. CDR3 loop: CASSLSGQLWLHLRF.

Remarks on this clonotype: A much larger clonotype is one base distant, so this may be a read error. The V call is TRBV6-1, the J call TRBJ1-2; D might be TRBD1 (6 bases). Germline CDR1 MNHNS, CDR2 SASEGT. The CDR3 totals 12 residues. Trimming shortened V by 6 bases and J by 6 bases, and 11 bases separated the two germline ends. The CDR3 loop reads CASSSNRDGYTF. Written as DNA, the CDR3 is TGTGCCAGCAGCTCAAACAGGGATGGCTACACCTTC.

This rearrangement joins TRBV7-3 to TRBJ2-5; 10 nucleotides agree with TRBD1. The better agreement between TRBJ2-3 and the DNA end casts doubt on the J call. The CDR3 is 15 residues long. Germline CDR1 SGHTA, CDR2 FQGTGA. This CDR3 reads CASSAPDRGIDTQYF. As DNA, the CDR3 is TGTGCCAGCAGCGCCCCGGACAGGGGGATAGATACGCAGTATTTT.

To note about this clonotype: An end of the junction differs from the germline gene, which may be a read error. The chain joins TRBV7-6 to TRBJ2-1, with 7 bases fitting TRBD2. Matching the DNA end better, TRBJ2-5 makes the J call doubtful. CDR3 length: 16 amino acids. Per germline, CDR1 SGHVS and CDR2 FNYEAQ. CDR3 in amino acids: CASSPIRGGGRETQYF. CDR3 coding DNA: TGTGCTAGCAGCCCAATCCGGGGCGGGGGAAGGGAGACCCAGTACTTC.

This chain uses TRBV14 with TRBJ2-1; D possibly uses TRBD1 or TRBD2 (5 bases each). The assigned J gene may be wrong: the sequence end matches TRBJ2-7 better. Per the germline V gene, CDR1 is SGHDN and CDR2 is FVKESK. CDR3 length equals 18 residues. CDR3 loop: CASSQTTGRNTGTDTQYF. In DNA form, the CDR3 reads TGTGCCAGCAGCCAAACCACGGGACGCAACACGGGCACAGATACGCAGTACTTC.